Listed here are 21 T cell receptor beta chains from one sample, sequenced in a study of a mutant IDH1 vaccine in newly diagnosed glioma. Data came from immunoSEQ multiplex PCR; TCRdb stores just in-frame clones and leaves some out. The data contain 50,000 to 60,000 clones, 80% of them seen just once; the ten biggest clones take up more than 5%. The time point denotes: week 23, last vaccination. Doses of 300 ug of mutant IDH1 20-mer peptide were given with topical imiquimod. The antigens of these receptors remain unknown. The sample consisted of PBMCs, taken from a glioma patient whose treatment included an IDH1 peptide vaccine. These receptors came from a man aged 40-49 years with glioma.

This clone has a single count. The chain is built from TRBV19 and TRBJ1-5; maybe TRBD1 (5 bases). V was trimmed by 9 bases and J by 3 bases, leaving 18 bases between them. This CDR3 spans 15 amino acids. Germline loops: CDR1 LNHDA, CDR2 SQIVND (reference sequence). The CDR3 here is CASKKSGVLNQPQHF. In DNA, the CDR3 is TGTGCCAGCAAGAAGTCGGGGGTCCTCAATCAGCCCCAGCATTTT.

CDR3 sequence reads: CSVLKLAGTSYEQYF. CDR3 coding DNA: TGCAGCGTCCTGAAACTAGCGGGGACCTCCTACGAGCAGTACTTC. V and J are TRBV29-1 and TRBJ2-7, with 10 bases fitting TRBD2. Germline CDR1 SQVTM, CDR2 ANQGSEA. The trim removed 6 bases at V and 0 bases at J, leaving 8 bases unmatched. CDR3 length equals 15 residues.

CDR3 protein: CASSQGQRGGSYNEQFF. DNA for the CDR3: TGTGCCAGCAGCCAAGGGCAGCGGGGGGGCAGCTACAATGAGCAGTTCTTC. This chain joins TRBV14 and TRBJ2-1, with 10 bases identical to TRBD2. The V gene's germline CDR1 is SGHDN and CDR2 FVKESK. This CDR3 contains 17 residues. Trimming at V came to 1 base and at J to 3 bases, leaving 6 bases not matched to a gene.

The CDR3 DNA reads TGTGCCAGCAGCTTGCTGGGGCAGCCCCAGCATTTT. Translation: CASSLLGQPQHF. The chain recombines TRBV11-2 with TRBJ1-5, with D uncertain. With 3 bases removed from V and 7 bases from J, the gap between germline ends came to 7 bases. The CDR3 runs 12 residues. Germline CDR1 is SGHAT and CDR2 is FQNNGV.

V usage is TRBV30 and J usage is TRBJ2-3, with D perhaps given as TRBD1 or TRBD2 (6 bases each). This CDR3 is 16 amino acids long. CDR1 is GTSNPN, CDR2 SVGIG, per germline (reference sequence). Trimming cost V 4 bases and J 5 bases, with 22 bases left between them. The CDR3 DNA reads TGTGCCTGGACCCGCCGTCGGACGGGGGCGGGAGATACGCAGTATTTT. Protein sequence: CAWTRRRTGAGDTQYF. Based on the CDR3 plus reference TRBV30 and TRBJ2-3, the full variable domain is SQTIHQWPATLVQPVGSPLSLECTVEGTSNPNLYWYRQAAGRGLQLLFYSVGIGQISSEVPQNLSASRPQDRQFILSSKKLLLSDSGFYLCAWTRRRTGAGDTQYFGPGTRLTVL.

The V gene is TRBV6-6, the J gene TRBJ2-2; D is perhaps TRBD1 or TRBD2 (5 bases each). Trimming pared 8 bases from V and 6 bases from J, leaving 7 bases between. CDR3 size: 11 residues. CDR1 is MNHNY, CDR2 SVGAGI, per germline (reference sequence). The CDR3 sequence is CASVGAGELFF. Written as DNA, the CDR3 is TGTGCCAGCGTGGGGGCCGGGGAGCTGTTTTTT.

The DNA for the CDR3 is TGTGCCAGCAGTGAAAGGGTTGGTGAAAAACTGTTTTTT. Its protein product is CASSERVGEKLFF. J is TRBJ1-4 and V is TRBV6-1, with D uncertain. The V gene lost 2 bases and the J gene lost 7 bases, with 8 bases spanning the gap. The germline gives CDR1 MNHNS, CDR2 SASEGT. This CDR3 contains 13 residues.

The chain is built from TRBV2 and TRBJ2-5; 16 nucleotides match TRBD2. The CDR3 covers 19 residues. Trimming removed 8 bases from V and 1 base from J; junction bases left unmatched: 13. Germline loops: CDR1 SNHLY, CDR2 FYNNEI. CDR3 residues: CASSRSGLAGGRFQETQYF. In DNA form, the CDR3 reads TGTGCCAGCTCTCGTTCGGGACTAGCGGGGGGGCGATTCCAAGAGACCCAGTACTTC.

The chain couples TRBV28 to TRBJ1-1; D uncertain. The CDR3 is 12 residues long. V was pared by 1 base and J by 5 bases, with 5 bases between. Germline CDR1 reads MDHEN; CDR2 reads SYDVKM. The DNA for the CDR3 is TGTGCCAGCAGTTTATCCTTAACTGAAGCTTTCTTT. Translating it yields CASSLSLTEAFF.

Only one count was recorded for this clone. DNA for the CDR3: TGTGCCAGCTCACCCGGACTATCGAACACCGGGGAGCTGTTTTTT. This sequence encodes CASSPGLSNTGELFF. The chain has TRBV18 and TRBJ2-2, with a possible D match to TRBD2 (6 bases). The CDR3 is 15 residues long. V was clipped by 3 bases and J by 0 bases, with 8 bases between them. Germline lookup yields CDR1 KGHSH and CDR2 LQKENI.

J is TRBJ1-1 and V is TRBV4-1; D remains ambiguous. Trimming left V 1 base short and J 0 bases short, with 15 bases between. The CDR3 is made up of 17 amino acids. Germline values: CDR1 MGHRA, CDR2 YSYEKL. In nucleotides, the CDR3 is TGCGCCAGCAGCCAAGCTCAATACTTGGGCTTGAACACTGAAGCTTTCTTT. Residues: CASSQAQYLGLNTEAFF.

The chain is built from TRBV6-1 and TRBJ1-5; TRBD1 aligns across 9 bases. The CDR3 is made up of 15 amino acids. V shed 5 bases, J shed 6 bases, and the junction held 8 bases outside the gene matches. Germline CDR1 MNHNS, CDR2 SASEGT. This CDR3 reads CASSWDRDGSQPQHF. For the CDR3, the DNA is TGTGCCAGCAGTTGGGACAGGGACGGGTCTCAGCCCCAGCATTTT.

The rearrangement links TRBV2 to TRBJ2-1; 9 positions agree with TRBD1. Germline trimming cut 4 bases from V and 7 bases from J; bases unmatched to any gene: 2. In germline, CDR1 is SNHLY, CDR2 FYNNEI. This CDR3 has 13 amino acids. The CDR3 DNA follows: TGTGCCAGCAGTGCGGGACAGGGAAATGAGCAGTTCTTC. Protein product: CASSAGQGNEQFF.

By proportion, this clone is medium-sized. The chain joins TRBV7-9 to TRBJ1-5; D may be TRBD1 (5 bases). This CDR3 is built from 14 residues. V was clipped by 3 bases and J by 9 bases, with 15 bases between them. CDR1 is SEHNR, CDR2 FQNEAQ, per germline (reference sequence). CDR3 bases: TGTGCCAGCAGCTTGGAGGGGAGTTCTTCGCCCCAGCATTTT. The encoded protein is CASSLEGSSSPQHF.

This clone came up once. This chain joins TRBV6-5 and TRBJ2-5; D gene ambiguous. The CDR3 length is 12 residues. Looked up from germline, CDR1 is MNHEY and CDR2 is SVGAGI. Trimming removed 6 bases at V and 5 bases at J, with 10 bases between. DNA of the CDR3: TGTGCCAGCAGGACGCTGGGGGAGACCCAGTACTTC. As protein: CASRTLGETQYF.

A single count supports this clone. The chain links TRBV6-5 to TRBJ1-6; D is ambiguous. V lost 5 bases to trimming and J lost 9 bases, with 17 bases between them. The CDR3 is 15 residues long. In germline, CDR1 is MNHEY, CDR2 SVGAGI. In DNA, the CDR3 is TGTGCCAGCAGTCCCCAAACCCCACCGCCTTCACCCCTCCACTTT. Its translation: CASSPQTPPPSPLHF.

This clone was found once. The chain joins TRBV7-6 to TRBJ1-6, with 9 positions matching TRBD1. This CDR3 contains 12 residues. CDR1 and CDR2 (germline): SGHVS, FNYEAQ. After removal of 5 bases from V and 13 bases from J, the junction contained 3 bases not matched to a gene. This chain's CDR3 is CASSPDRGPLHF. The CDR3 DNA follows: TGTGCCAGCAGCCCGGACAGGGGCCCCCTCCACTTT.

The chain links TRBV29-1 to TRBJ1-2, with D perhaps TRBD1 (6 bases). The CDR3 length is 14 residues. CDR1 and CDR2 (germline): SQVTM, ANQGSEA. Trimming took 2 bases from V and 1 from J, leaving 11 bases between them. CDR3 DNA sequence: TGCAGCGTTGAAAAGGGGACACATAACTATGGCTACACCTTC. It yields the protein CSVEKGTHNYGYTF.

The chain recombines TRBV27 with TRBJ1-5; 9 bases agree with TRBD1. Trimming at V came to 4 bases and at J to 7 bases, leaving 11 bases not matched to a gene. Germline CDR1 MNHEY, CDR2 SMNVEV (reference sequence). The CDR3 covers 16 residues. The CDR3 DNA reads as TGTGCCAGCAGTTCTTATCGCCGGACAGGGGACCAGCCCCAGCATTTT. This codes for CASSSYRRTGDQPQHF.

The V gene is TRBV4-2, the J gene TRBJ2-4; perhaps TRBD2 as D (5 bases). CDR3 length: 17 residues. V was shortened by 1 base and J by 6 bases, with 19 bases between the two germline ends. Germline values: CDR1 LGHNA, CDR2 YNFKEQ. The CDR3 nucleotides are TGTGCCAGCAGCCAAGGGGTCCTGGGCGGAGGCCGAAACATTCAGTACTTC. It yields the protein CASSQGVLGGGRNIQYF.

The chain has TRBV29-1 and TRBJ1-2, with D maybe TRBD1 (5 bases). CDR1 is SQVTM, CDR2 ANQGSEA, per germline. V was cut by 7 bases and J by 5 bases, with 14 bases left in between. The CDR3 consists of 12 residues. The CDR3 region is CSAGGQGYGYTF. CDR3 in DNA: TGCAGCGCCGGAGGGCAGGGATATGGCTACACCTTC.